The 21 T cell receptor beta chains given below trace back to one sample, sequenced in a study of Ad26.COV2.S vaccination and SARS-CoV-2 variants. Measured with immunoSEQ multiplex PCR; TCRdb has only the in-frame clones, and not every one. This table holds hundreds of thousands of clones, around nine tenths found once. This sample's treatment: approximately 18 received Ad26.COV2.S at low or high dose, single or two shots; roughly 5 received placebo; per-sample allocation not given. Day 63 following the first vaccine or placebo injection was when the samples were taken. Sequenced material: peripheral blood, taken in a trial of Ad26.COV2.S vaccine versus placebo. These receptors were taken from a person between 18 and 60 years old who received the Ad26.COV2.S COVID-19 vaccine or a placebo.

The rearrangement links TRBV15 to TRBJ1-2, with D tentatively TRBD1 (6 bases). Germline V gene lookup returns CDR1 LNHNV and CDR2 YYDKDF (reference sequence). The length of the CDR3 is 14 residues. V lost 8 bases to trimming and J lost 2 bases, with 15 bases between them. The CDR3 DNA reads as TGTGCCACCTGGAAAAGCGGACAGAACTATGGCTACACCTTC. Translated: CATWKSGQNYGYTF.

The rearrangement joins TRBV28 to TRBJ2-3; 8 nucleotides line up with TRBD2. The CDR3 is 17 amino acids. Germline trimming cut 3 bases from V and 2 bases from J; bases unmatched to any gene: 10. The germline V gene encodes CDR1 MDHEN and CDR2 SYDVKM. DNA of the CDR3: TGTGCCAGCAGTTTCCCCGGTCTAGCGGGTTCCACAGATACGCAGTATTTT. This sequence encodes CASSFPGLAGSTDTQYF.

The chain couples TRBV5-4 to TRBJ2-7; 8 nucleotides agree with TRBD2. Germline trimming cut 2 bases from V and 6 bases from J; bases unmatched to any gene: 10. The germline V gene has CDR1 SGHNT and CDR2 YYREEE (reference sequence). CDR3 length equals 15 residues. The CDR3 region is CASSFDGAGGSEQYF. The CDR3 DNA reads TGTGCCAGCAGCTTCGACGGCGCGGGAGGAAGCGAGCAGTACTTC.

The chain uses TRBV7-2 and TRBJ2-3, with D possibly TRBD2 on 5 matching bases. CDR1 SGHTA and CDR2 FQGNSA come from the germline V gene. The CDR3 length is 15 residues. V lost 1 base and J 7 bases, leaving 15 bases between the germline ends. CDR3 coding DNA: TGTGCCAGCAGCTTAGTGTCCAGGACTCTGCATACGCAGTATTTT. Translating gives CASSLVSRTLHTQYF.

CDR3 coding DNA: TGTGCCAGCAGCGCCCGTTCAAATGAGCAGTTCTTC. Amino acid sequence: CASSARSNEQFF. This chain joins TRBV9 and TRBJ2-1; no reliable D call. V was pared by 3 bases and J by 7 bases, with 8 bases between. CDR3 length: 12 amino acids. Germline CDR1 and CDR2: SGDLS and YYNGEE.

V usage is TRBV7-9 and J usage is TRBJ1-4; D not resolved. The CDR3 has 15 amino acids. Trimming took off 0 bases at V and 5 bases at J, with 10 bases between the two ends. Germline V lookup: CDR1 SEHNR, CDR2 FQNEAQ (reference sequence). The CDR3 coding sequence is TGTGCCAGCAGCTTAGCCAATTCGCCAAATGAAAAACTGTTTTTT. Translated: CASSLANSPNEKLFF.

This chain connects TRBV29-1 to TRBJ1-1; TRBD1 might be the D (5 bases). Germline lookup yields CDR1 SQVTM and CDR2 ANQGSEA. The CDR3 is 12 residues long. Trimming took off 3 bases at V and 9 bases at J, with 14 bases between the two ends. The DNA of the CDR3 is TGCAGCGTTGACCGGGACCGGGGAAAAGCTTTCTTT. Translated: CSVDRDRGKAFF.

The chain employs TRBV5-6 and TRBJ2-2, with a possible D match to TRBD1 (6 bases). V lost 0 bases and J lost 2, with 17 bases in between. The CDR3 contains 18 residues. Germline values: CDR1 SGHDT, CDR2 YYEEEE. The chain's CDR3 is CASSLVQGPGSNTGELFF. The DNA for the CDR3 is TGTGCCAGCAGCTTGGTACAGGGTCCAGGATCTAACACCGGGGAGCTGTTTTTT.

The chain joins TRBV4-1 to TRBJ1-3; maybe TRBD1 (5 bases). With 0 bases removed from V and 0 bases from J, the gap between germline ends came to 15 bases. This CDR3 is built from 18 residues. CDR1 is MGHRA, CDR2 YSYEKL, per germline. The CDR3 DNA reads TGCGCCAGCAGCCAAGATACCCTGGGACTGGGCTCTGGAAACACCATATATTTT. It translates to CASSQDTLGLGSGNTIYF.

J is TRBJ2-3 and V is TRBV7-9, with D possibly matching TRBD1 (5 bases). CDR1 is SEHNR and CDR2 is FQNEAQ in the germline V gene (reference sequence). This CDR3 has 16 residues. Between the trimmed V and J ends, which lost 1 base and 1 base, there was a span of 12 bases. CDR3 nucleotide sequence: TGTGCCAGCAGCTTAGATTCAGGGTTGGGCACAGATACGCAGTATTTT. It codes for CASSLDSGLGTDTQYF.

V and J are TRBV18 and TRBJ1-1, with 8 nucleotides matching TRBD1. Germline V gene lookup returns CDR1 KGHSH and CDR2 LQKENI. This CDR3 region has 14 residues. V was pared by 3 bases and J by 0 bases, with 0 bases of the junction left unmatched. The CDR3 loop is CASSPTGVNTEAFF. CDR3 in DNA: TGTGCCAGCTCACCGACAGGGGTGAACACTGAAGCTTTCTTT.

For the CDR3, the DNA is TGTGCCAGCAGTTGGGAAGGATTAGCGGGAGAAAAGTACTTC. Translating gives CASSWEGLAGEKYF. V gene TRBV28 combines with J gene TRBJ2-7, with TRBD2 matching over 9 bases. J was trimmed by 11 bases and V by 4 bases; bases with no gene match: 12. The CDR3 totals 14 residues. The germline CDR1 and CDR2 sequences are MDHEN and SYDVKM.

The gene calls are TRBV4-1 and TRBJ2-2; maybe TRBD1 (5 bases). V was trimmed by 4 bases and J by 3 bases, leaving 9 bases between them. The CDR3 runs to 14 residues. CDR1 is MGHRA and CDR2 is YSYEKL in the germline V gene. The DNA for the CDR3 is TGCGCCAGCAGCCGACACAGGTACACCGGGGAGCTGTTTTTT. It codes for CASSRHRYTGELFF.

V gene TRBV30 combines with J gene TRBJ2-7, with 10 bases that match TRBD2. Germline CDR1 reads GTSNPN; CDR2 reads SVGIG (reference sequence). The length of the CDR3 is 16 residues. With 0 bases clipped from V and 6 bases from J, the junction kept 11 bases outside the gene matches. CDR3 in DNA: TGTGCCTGGAGTGTACTTCGGCTAGCGGGAGATGGCGAGCAGTACTTC. Translated, it gives CAWSVLRLAGDGEQYF.

This CDR3 is CASSEWLNEQFF. DNA of the CDR3: TGTGCCAGCAGTGAGTGGTTAAATGAGCAGTTCTTC. This chain connects TRBV2 to TRBJ2-1; no clear D gene. Germline V lookup: CDR1 SNHLY, CDR2 FYNNEI. This CDR3 spans 12 amino acids. Trimming took 3 bases from V and 7 from J, leaving 7 bases between them.

The rearrangement uses TRBV25-1 and TRBJ2-7, with 8 bases that match TRBD2. J gave up 0 bases and V 1 base, and 5 bases lay outside the gene matches. Germline CDR1 MGHDK, CDR2 SYGVNS. This CDR3 has 16 residues. CDR3 sequence: CASSEWVAGISYEQYF. The CDR3 DNA reads as TGTGCCAGCAGTGAATGGGTAGCGGGAATCTCCTACGAGCAGTACTTC.

The chain links TRBV14 to TRBJ1-1; a weak D match, TRBD1 (6 bases). The V end was cut by 4 bases, the J end by 11 bases, with 20 bases between. Germline V gene sequence: CDR1 SGHDN, CDR2 FVKESK. This CDR3 has 14 residues. This CDR3 reads CASSRTGNGGRAFF. In DNA form, the CDR3 reads TGTGCCAGCAGCCGAACAGGGAACGGCGGCCGGGCTTTCTTT.

The count of this clone is one. This chain connects TRBV4-3 to TRBJ2-1; D gene uncertain. Germline values: CDR1 LGHNA, CDR2 YSLEER. V lost 0 bases to trimming and J lost 7 bases, with 16 bases between them. CDR3 length: 16 amino acids. This CDR3 reads CASSQDPSTLANEQFF. CDR3 coding DNA: TGCGCCAGCAGCCAAGATCCGAGTACCTTGGCTAATGAGCAGTTCTTC.

This chain links TRBV6-5 with TRBJ1-2; D uncertain. Germline loops: CDR1 MNHEY, CDR2 SVGAGI. With 7 bases removed from V and 4 bases from J, the gap between germline ends came to 16 bases. The CDR3 extends over 14 amino acids. CDR3 protein: CASKFLTTGYGYTF. In DNA form, the CDR3 reads TGTGCCAGCAAGTTCCTAACGACGGGCTATGGCTACACCTTC.

V and J are TRBV6-5 and TRBJ2-3, with 8 bases lining up with TRBD2. Germline CDR1 reads MNHEY; CDR2 reads SVGAGI. Losses at the gene ends were 7 bases for V and 1 base for J; bases not matched to a gene: 7. This CDR3 has 15 residues. CDR3 DNA: TGTGCCAGCATTCCCCTTAGCGGGGGCACAGATACGCAGTATTTT. Its translation is CASIPLSGGTDTQYF.

The genes are TRBV5-1 and TRBJ2-5; 10 bases match TRBD2. Germline lookup yields CDR1 SGHRS and CDR2 YFSETQ. This CDR3 has 16 amino acids. V lost 2 bases, J lost 4 bases, and 8 bases stayed unmatched. The CDR3 region has the DNA TGCGCCAGCAGCTTAAGGTCTAGCGGGAGCGGAGAGACCCAGTACTTC. This sequence encodes CASSLRSSGSGETQYF.